A single sample is the source of the 27 T cell receptor beta chains below, sequenced in a study of shared clonotypes between healthy human individuals (dated by TCRdb to about 2020). The receptor library was made with the immunoSEQ multiplex PCR assay. In its TCRdb copy, this immuneACCESS table keeps in-frame sequences only and misses some clones. Where compared with another copy, unresolved V genes explain less than half of these, and the others have no known cause. The table for this sample lists 2 million to 2.5 million clones; 93% of them were counted only once. The ten top clones hold 0.36% of the sample. Sequenced material: naive CD4+ T cells from PBMCs. Reading the label with the study, this specimen's cell subset or site is: CD45RA+ positively selected. These receptors were taken from a man aged 18-30 years in good health. Some clones in this sample may be carry-over from other donors' samples.

The chain carries TRBV9 and TRBJ1-3; 9 nucleotides align to TRBD1. The CDR3 length is 16 residues. The germline V gene has CDR1 SGDLS and CDR2 YYNGEE. The V gene end was trimmed by 3 bases and the J gene end by 4 bases; junction bases not matched to a gene: 8. CDR3 DNA sequence: TGTGCCAGCAGCGCTTACGGGACAGGGATAGGAAACACCATATATTTT. Amino acid sequence: CASSAYGTGIGNTIYF.

CDR3 sequence (DNA): TGCGCCAGCAGCTTGCAGGGGCTAGAACGAGAGACCCAGTACTTC. Protein sequence: CASSLQGLERETQYF. The rearrangement links TRBV5-1 to TRBJ2-5; the D gene is possibly TRBD1 (6 bases). V lost 1 base to trimming and J lost 4 bases, with 14 bases between them. The CDR3 has 15 residues. Germline V CDR1 and CDR2: SGHRS, YFSETQ.

J is TRBJ2-3 and V is TRBV25-1; D gene unclear. Germline V gene sequence: CDR1 MGHDK, CDR2 SYGVNS. The CDR3 has 14 amino acids. V lost 6 bases and J 2 bases, leaving 12 bases between the germline ends. The CDR3 nucleotides read TGTGCCAGCAGCCCCGGTTGGACCACAGATACGCAGTATTTT. Its translation is CASSPGWTTDTQYF. Drawing the rest from reference TRBV25-1 and TRBJ2-3, the complete variable domain is EADIYQTPRYLVIGTGKKITLECSQTMGHDKMYWYQQDPGMELHLIHYSYGVNSTEKGDLSSESTVSRIRTEHFPLTLESARPSHTSQYLCASSPGWTTDTQYFGPGTRLTVL.

This rearrangement joins TRBV19 to TRBJ2-1; D gene ambiguous. The V and J ends lost 7 bases and 7 bases respectively, with 5 bases between them. The CDR3 consists of 10 residues. Germline-derived CDR1 and CDR2 are LNHDA and SQIVND (reference sequence). In nucleotides, the CDR3 is TGTGCCAGTAATAGAAATGAGCAGTTCTTC. Translation: CASNRNEQFF.

CDR3 residues: CASSFRQGDYEQYF. The CDR3 nucleotides are TGTGCCAGCAGTTTTAGGCAGGGTGACTACGAGCAGTACTTC. This chain uses TRBV27 with TRBJ2-7; D is perhaps TRBD1 (5 bases). Germline values: CDR1 MNHEY, CDR2 SMNVEV (reference sequence). V was clipped by 3 bases and J by 3 bases, with 12 bases between them. This CDR3 comprises 14 residues.

The J gene is TRBJ1-5, the V gene TRBV28; D is unclear. Per the germline V gene, CDR1 is MDHEN and CDR2 is SYDVKM. V was clipped by 3 bases and J by 2 bases, with 11 bases between them. The CDR3 is 15 amino acids. CDR3 sequence reads: CASSLHAVGNQPQHF. In DNA form, the CDR3 reads TGTGCCAGCAGTTTGCATGCAGTCGGCAATCAGCCCCAGCATTTT.

Remarks on this clone: The same CDR3 also results from other DNA sequences found in this sample. The chain links TRBV7-3 to TRBJ2-3; TRBD2 matches 8 bases. CDR3 size: 14 residues. J lost 3 bases, V lost 4 bases, and 3 bases had no gene match. CDR1 is SGHTA, CDR2 FQGTGA, per germline. The CDR3 reads CASSSGGLTDTQYF. The CDR3 DNA reads as TGTGCCAGCAGCTCGGGGGGGCTAACAGATACGCAGTATTTT.

This chain joins TRBV27 and TRBJ2-1; 9 bases fit TRBD2. There are 16 residues in the CDR3. Germline CDR1 MNHEY, CDR2 SMNVEV (reference sequence). V shed 3 bases, J shed 4 bases, and the junction held 7 bases outside the gene matches. CDR3 sequence (DNA): TGTGCCAGCAGTTTCCGGGCTAGCGGGATTTACAATGAGCAGTTCTTC. It translates to CASSFRASGIYNEQFF.

The J gene is TRBJ2-3, the V gene TRBV9; the D gene could be TRBD1 or TRBD2 (5 bases each). CDR1 is SGDLS, CDR2 YYNGEE, per germline. Trimming took off 0 bases at V and 0 bases at J, with 14 bases between the two ends. The CDR3 runs to 17 residues. The CDR3 coding sequence is TGTGCCAGCAGCGTAGCTACATTGGGACGAAGCACAGATACGCAGTATTTT. This gives the protein CASSVATLGRSTDTQYF.

The gene calls are TRBV7-9 and TRBJ2-5; TRBD2 aligns across 7 bases. The germline gives CDR1 SEHNR, CDR2 FQNEAQ (reference sequence). The V segment lost 2 bases and the J segment 4 bases; nucleotides outside the gene matches: 4. The CDR3 totals 14 residues. In DNA form, the CDR3 reads TGTGCCAGCAGCTTACGCGGGAGCGGAGAGACCCAGTACTTC. Translated: CASSLRGSGETQYF.

The rearrangement links TRBV28 to TRBJ2-7; 7 bases match TRBD2. CDR3 length equals 15 residues. The trim removed 3 bases at V and 0 bases at J, leaving 5 bases unmatched. CDR1 MDHEN and CDR2 SYDVKM come from the germline V gene. The CDR3 sequence: CASSLEWDYSYEQYF. The CDR3 bases are TGTGCCAGCAGTTTGGAGTGGGACTACTCCTACGAGCAGTACTTC.

The rearrangement links TRBV2 to TRBJ2-7, with 8 bases that match TRBD2. V was clipped by 8 bases and J by 5 bases; unmatched bases: 14. The germline CDR1 and CDR2 sequences are SNHLY and FYNNEI. The CDR3 is 15 amino acids. CDR3 nucleotide sequence: TGTGCCAGCTTCGATGTAGCGGGATGGGAGGACGAGCAGTACTTC. Translating it yields CASFDVAGWEDEQYF.

J is TRBJ2-3 and V is TRBV5-1; TRBD2 agrees at 16 bases. The CDR3 is made up of 17 amino acids. CDR1 and CDR2 from the germline V gene are SGHRS and YFSETQ. Trimming took 3 bases from V and 6 from J; bases not matched to a gene: 7. The CDR3 region has the DNA TGCGCCAGCAGCTGGGGACTAGCGGGAGGGGTCCCGGATACGCAGTATTTT. This gives the protein CASSWGLAGGVPDTQYF. Looking up the rest from reference TRBV5-1 and TRBJ2-3 gives the full variable domain: KAGVTQTPRYLIKTRGQQVTLSCSPISGHRSVSWYQQTPGQGLQFLFEYFSETQRNKGNFPGRFSGRQFSNSRSEMNVSTLELGDSALYLCASSWGLAGGVPDTQYFGPGTRLTVL.

The chain uses TRBV29-1 and TRBJ2-1; 9 nucleotides align to TRBD1. The germline V gene has CDR1 SQVTM and CDR2 ANQGSEA. The ends lost 8 bases at V and 12 bases at J; junction bases unmatched: 8. The length of the CDR3 is 11 residues. The DNA of the CDR3 is TGCAGCTATGACAGGGGGAAGGTGCAGTTCTTC. It translates to CSYDRGKVQFF.

The genes are TRBV6-1 and TRBJ2-2; D call uncertain. Trimming stripped 4 bases from V and 4 bases from J, with 13 bases between. Germline loops: CDR1 MNHNS, CDR2 SASEGT. The CDR3 covers 15 residues. CDR3 bases: TGTGCCAGCAGTGTACACCAATCTTCCACCGGGGAGCTGTTTTTT. Protein: CASSVHQSSTGELFF.

The V and J genes are TRBV5-1 and TRBJ2-1; D uncertain. The V end was cut by 0 bases, the J end by 8 bases, with 9 bases between. CDR3 size: 13 residues. Per the germline V gene, CDR1 is SGHRS and CDR2 is YFSETQ. The CDR3 loop is CASSLGYGYEQFF. For the CDR3, the DNA is TGCGCCAGCAGCTTGGGTTACGGCTATGAGCAGTTCTTC.

This clone came up once. CDR3 in DNA: TGTGCCTGGAGTGACCAAGCGGGAGGGCCAGATACGCAGTATTTT. As protein: CAWSDQAGGPDTQYF. The genes are TRBV30 and TRBJ2-3; TRBD2 aligns across 10 bases. V shed 1 base and J 4 bases; nucleotides not matched to a gene: 5. CDR3 size: 15 residues. Germline V gene data show CDR1 as GTSNPN and CDR2 as SVGIG (reference sequence).

V is TRBV27 and J is TRBJ2-7; the match to TRBD1 covers 10 bases. V trimming: 3 bases; J trimming: 4 bases; junction bases outside the gene matches: 6. Germline V CDR1 and CDR2: MNHEY, SMNVEV (reference sequence). The CDR3 spans 15 residues. This CDR3 reads CASSFGTGVLYEQYF. CDR3 bases: TGTGCCAGCAGTTTCGGGACAGGGGTTTTGTACGAGCAGTACTTC.

V is TRBV5-6 and J is TRBJ2-7; TRBD2 matches at 7 bases. The trim removed 0 bases at V and 0 bases at J, leaving 3 bases unmatched. From germline, CDR1 is SGHDT and CDR2 YYEEEE. CDR3 length: 15 residues. The CDR3, as DNA: TGTGCCAGCAGCTTGGGGGCTAGCGGCTCCTACGAGCAGTACTTC. Its protein product is CASSLGASGSYEQYF.

This chain's CDR3 is CASSYTSGRGGETQYF. As DNA, the CDR3 is TGTGCCAGCTCCTACACATCAGGCAGGGGGGGCGAGACCCAGTACTTC. The V and J genes are TRBV18 and TRBJ2-5; D is perhaps TRBD1 or TRBD2 (7 bases each). Trimming stripped 6 bases from V and 5 bases from J, with 22 bases between. Germline V lookup: CDR1 KGHSH, CDR2 LQKENI. CDR3 length: 16 residues.

Remarks on this clone: The sample carries other DNA sequences with the same CDR3. V is TRBV7-2 and J is TRBJ1-1; no clear D gene. CDR1 and CDR2 from the germline V gene are SGHTA and FQGNSA. CDR3 length: 14 amino acids. V was clipped by 1 base and J by 1 base, with 7 bases between them. CDR3 sequence: CASSLVVGNTEAFF. The CDR3 nucleotides are TGTGCCAGCAGCTTAGTCGTAGGGAACACTGAAGCTTTCTTT.

The V call is TRBV9, the J call TRBJ2-1; 12 bases agree with TRBD1. Germline V gives CDR1 SGDLS, CDR2 YYNGEE. The V and J ends lost 5 bases and 9 bases, in that order; junction bases with no gene match: 12. This CDR3 comprises 16 residues. The CDR3 loop reads CASRGPGTGGHGEQFF. The DNA of the CDR3 is TGTGCCAGCAGGGGACCCGGGACAGGGGGCCACGGTGAGCAGTTCTTC.

This chain uses TRBV5-1 with TRBJ1-2, with a weak D call TRBD1 (6 bases). The CDR3 is 16 amino acids. With 3 bases removed from V and 2 bases from J, the gap between germline ends came to 17 bases. Germline CDR1 SGHRS, CDR2 YFSETQ. CDR3 region: CASSWEKGQTNYGYTF. The CDR3 DNA reads as TGCGCCAGCAGCTGGGAGAAAGGACAGACGAACTATGGCTACACCTTC. The full variable domain, rest sourced from reference TRBV5-1 and TRBJ1-2, is KAGVTQTPRYLIKTRGQQVTLSCSPISGHRSVSWYQQTPGQGLQFLFEYFSETQRNKGNFPGRFSGRQFSNSRSEMNVSTLELGDSALYLCASSWEKGQTNYGYTFGSGTRLTVV.

This chain uses TRBV5-1 with TRBJ2-2; D is undetermined. The CDR3 extends over 13 amino acids. The V end lost 2 bases, the J end lost 4 bases, and 6 bases lay between the germline ends. CDR1 is SGHRS, CDR2 YFSETQ, per germline. The CDR3 DNA reads as TGCGCCAGCAGCTTTCACGCCACCGGGGAGCTGTTTTTT. It is translated as CASSFHATGELFF.

V gene TRBV2 combines with J gene TRBJ1-5, with D unclear. With 1 base removed from V and 1 base from J, the gap between germline ends came to 8 bases. There are 15 residues in the CDR3. CDR1 and CDR2 (germline): SNHLY, FYNNEI. The CDR3 sequence: CASSEGQTSNQPQHF. The CDR3 DNA is TGTGCCAGCAGTGAAGGGCAGACCAGCAATCAGCCCCAGCATTTT.

The V call is TRBV28, the J call TRBJ2-1, with TRBD2 matching over 8 bases. CDR1 is MDHEN and CDR2 is SYDVKM in the germline V gene. This CDR3 is built from 16 residues. The V and J ends lost 6 bases and 5 bases, in that order; junction bases with no gene match: 12. CDR3 residues: CASRSTAGGLHNEQFF. The DNA for the CDR3 is TGTGCCAGCAGATCAACCGCGGGAGGACTCCACAATGAGCAGTTCTTC. Full variable domain (rest looked up from reference TRBV28 and TRBJ2-1): DVKVTQSSRYLVKRTGEKVFLECVQDMDHENMFWYRQDPGLGLRLIYFSYDVKMKEKGDIPEGYSVSREKKERFSLILESASTNQTSMYLCASRSTAGGLHNEQFFGPGTRLTVL.

This chain links TRBV28 with TRBJ2-1; 10 bases map to TRBD2. The CDR3 is 14 amino acids. V lost 7 bases and J lost 5; bases outside the gene matches: 5. Germline CDR1 and CDR2: MDHEN and SYDVKM. CDR3 sequence reads: CASIVGLADNEQFF. CDR3 nucleotides: TGTGCCAGCATCGTTGGACTAGCGGACAATGAGCAGTTCTTC.